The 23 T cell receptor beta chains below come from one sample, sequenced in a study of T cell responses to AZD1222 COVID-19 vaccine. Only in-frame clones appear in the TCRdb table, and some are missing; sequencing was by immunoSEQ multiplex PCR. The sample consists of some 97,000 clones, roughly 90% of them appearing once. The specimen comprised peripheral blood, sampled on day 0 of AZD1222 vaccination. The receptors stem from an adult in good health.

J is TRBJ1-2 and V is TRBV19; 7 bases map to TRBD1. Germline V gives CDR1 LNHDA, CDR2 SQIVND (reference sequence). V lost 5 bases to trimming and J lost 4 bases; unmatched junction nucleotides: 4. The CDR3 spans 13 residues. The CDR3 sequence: CASSLGQIYGYTF. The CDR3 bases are TGTGCCAGTAGTTTGGGACAGATCTATGGCTACACCTTC.

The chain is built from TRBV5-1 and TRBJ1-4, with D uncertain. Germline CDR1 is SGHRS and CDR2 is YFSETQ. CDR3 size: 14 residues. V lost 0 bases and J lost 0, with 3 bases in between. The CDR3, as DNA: TGCGCCAGCAGCTTGGCCTCAACTAATGAAAAACTGTTTTTT. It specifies CASSLASTNEKLFF.

The CDR3, as DNA: TGCGCCAGCAGCTTGGCGAACACTGAAGCTTTCTTT. Translation gives CASSLANTEAFF. This sequence joins TRBV5-1 and TRBJ1-1, with D uncertain. This CDR3 comprises 12 residues. The germline V gene has CDR1 SGHRS and CDR2 YFSETQ. The V end lost 0 bases, the J end lost 1 base, and 1 base lay between the germline ends.

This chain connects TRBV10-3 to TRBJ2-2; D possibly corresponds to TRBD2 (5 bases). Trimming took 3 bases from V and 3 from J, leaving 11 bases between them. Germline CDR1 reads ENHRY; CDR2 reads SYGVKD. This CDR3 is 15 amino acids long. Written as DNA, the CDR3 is TGTGCCATCAGTGAAAGGTGGGAGTACACCGGGGAGCTGTTTTTT. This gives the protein CAISERWEYTGELFF.

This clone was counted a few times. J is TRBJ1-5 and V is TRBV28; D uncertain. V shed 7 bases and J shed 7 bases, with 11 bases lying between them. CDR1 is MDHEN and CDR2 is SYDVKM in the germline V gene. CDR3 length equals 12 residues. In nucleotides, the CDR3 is TGTGCCAGCACCAATGACGCACAGCCCCAGCATTTT. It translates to CASTNDAQPQHF.

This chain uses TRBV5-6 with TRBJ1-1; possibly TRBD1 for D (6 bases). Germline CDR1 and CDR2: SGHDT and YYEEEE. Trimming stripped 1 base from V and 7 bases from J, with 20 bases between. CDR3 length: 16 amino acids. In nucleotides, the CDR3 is TGTGCCAGCAGCTTGTTGTATTTTTGGGGGGCCGGTGAAGCTTTCTTT. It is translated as CASSLLYFWGAGEAFF.

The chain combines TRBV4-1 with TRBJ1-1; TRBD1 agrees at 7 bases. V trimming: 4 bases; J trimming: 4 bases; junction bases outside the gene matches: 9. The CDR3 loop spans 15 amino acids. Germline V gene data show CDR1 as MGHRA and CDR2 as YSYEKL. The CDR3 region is CASSPQQGQITEAFF. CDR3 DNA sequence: TGCGCCAGCAGCCCCCAACAGGGGCAAATCACTGAAGCTTTCTTT.

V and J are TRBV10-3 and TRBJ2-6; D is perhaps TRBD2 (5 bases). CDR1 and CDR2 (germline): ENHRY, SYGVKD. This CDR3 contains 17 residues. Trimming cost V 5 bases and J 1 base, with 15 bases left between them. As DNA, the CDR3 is TGTGCCATCAGTAAGATAGCGTTAGGATCTGGGGCCAACGTCCTGACTTTC. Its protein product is CAISKIALGSGANVLTF.

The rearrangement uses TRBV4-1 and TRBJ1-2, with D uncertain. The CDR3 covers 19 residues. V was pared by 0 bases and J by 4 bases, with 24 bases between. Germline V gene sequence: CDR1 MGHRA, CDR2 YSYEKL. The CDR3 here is CASSQEPLPDTTLIYGYTF. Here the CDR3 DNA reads TGCGCCAGCAGCCAAGAGCCCCTTCCCGACACCACCTTGATCTATGGCTACACCTTC.

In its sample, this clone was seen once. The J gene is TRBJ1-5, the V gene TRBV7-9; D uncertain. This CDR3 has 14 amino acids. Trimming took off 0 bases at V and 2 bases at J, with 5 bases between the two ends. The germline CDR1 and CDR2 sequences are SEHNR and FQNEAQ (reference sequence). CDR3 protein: CASSLAGGNQPQHF. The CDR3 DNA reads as TGTGCCAGCAGCTTAGCTGGAGGCAATCAGCCCCAGCATTTT. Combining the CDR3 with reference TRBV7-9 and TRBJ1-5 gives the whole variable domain DTGVSQNPRHKITKRGQNVTFRCDPISEHNRLYWYRQTLGQGPEFLTYFQNEAQLEKSRLLSDRFSAERPKGSFSTLEIQRTEQGDSAMYLCASSLAGGNQPQHFGDGTRLSIL.

The CDR3 nucleotides are TGCGCCAGCAGCACACCCGGGACATACAACAATGAGCAGTTCTTC. Protein sequence: CASSTPGTYNNEQFF. The chain links TRBV5-1 to TRBJ2-1, with D possibly matching TRBD1 (6 bases). The V gene's germline CDR1 is SGHRS and CDR2 YFSETQ. The CDR3 has 15 amino acids. V was pared by 4 bases and J by 5 bases, with 16 bases between.

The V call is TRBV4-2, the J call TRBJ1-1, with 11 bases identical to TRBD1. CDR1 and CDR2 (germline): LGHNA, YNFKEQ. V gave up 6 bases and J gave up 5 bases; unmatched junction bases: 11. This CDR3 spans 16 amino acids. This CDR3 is CASRLWTGGAKTEAFF. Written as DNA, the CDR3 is TGTGCCAGCAGATTGTGGACAGGGGGCGCGAAGACTGAAGCTTTCTTT.

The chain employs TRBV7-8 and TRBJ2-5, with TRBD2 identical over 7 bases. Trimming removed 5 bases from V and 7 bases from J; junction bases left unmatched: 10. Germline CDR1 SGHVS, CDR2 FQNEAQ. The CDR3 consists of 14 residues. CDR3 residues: CASSGRRESGTQYF. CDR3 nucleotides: TGTGCCAGCAGCGGGCGGCGGGAGTCCGGGACCCAGTACTTC.

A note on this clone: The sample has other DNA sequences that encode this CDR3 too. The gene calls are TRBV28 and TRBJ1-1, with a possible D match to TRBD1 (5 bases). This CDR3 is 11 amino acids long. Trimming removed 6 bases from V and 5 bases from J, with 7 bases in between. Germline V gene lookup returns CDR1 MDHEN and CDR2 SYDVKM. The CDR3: CASSWGTEAFF. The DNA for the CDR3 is TGTGCCAGCAGCTGGGGGACTGAAGCTTTCTTT.

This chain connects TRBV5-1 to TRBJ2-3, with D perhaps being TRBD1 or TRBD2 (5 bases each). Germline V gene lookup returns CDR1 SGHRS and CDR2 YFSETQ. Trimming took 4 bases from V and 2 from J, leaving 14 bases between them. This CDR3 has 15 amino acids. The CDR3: CASSEGPSDTDTQYF. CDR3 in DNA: TGCGCCAGCAGCGAGGGACCCTCGGACACAGATACGCAGTATTTT. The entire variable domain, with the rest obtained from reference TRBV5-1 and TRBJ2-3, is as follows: KAGVTQTPRYLIKTRGQQVTLSCSPISGHRSVSWYQQTPGQGLQFLFEYFSETQRNKGNFPGRFSGRQFSNSRSEMNVSTLELGDSALYLCASSEGPSDTDTQYFGPGTRLTVL.

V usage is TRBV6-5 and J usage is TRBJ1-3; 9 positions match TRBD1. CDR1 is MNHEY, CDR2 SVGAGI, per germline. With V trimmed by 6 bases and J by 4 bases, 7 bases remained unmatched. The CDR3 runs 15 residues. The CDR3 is CASSWTGANGNTIYF. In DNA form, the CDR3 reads TGTGCCAGCAGCTGGACAGGGGCTAACGGAAACACCATATATTTT.

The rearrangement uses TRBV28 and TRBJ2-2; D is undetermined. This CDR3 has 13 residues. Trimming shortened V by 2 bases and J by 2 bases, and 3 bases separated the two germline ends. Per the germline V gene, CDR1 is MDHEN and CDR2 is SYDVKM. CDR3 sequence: CASSLVNTGELFF. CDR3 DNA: TGTGCCAGCAGTTTAGTCAACACCGGGGAGCTGTTTTTT.

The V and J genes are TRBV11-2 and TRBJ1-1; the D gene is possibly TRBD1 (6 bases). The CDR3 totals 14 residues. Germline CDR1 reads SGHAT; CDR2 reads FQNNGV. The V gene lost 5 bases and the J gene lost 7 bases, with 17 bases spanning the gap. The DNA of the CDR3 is TGTGCCAGCAGCCAAACAAGGGGGGCGGTTGAAGCTTTCTTT. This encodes CASSQTRGAVEAFF.

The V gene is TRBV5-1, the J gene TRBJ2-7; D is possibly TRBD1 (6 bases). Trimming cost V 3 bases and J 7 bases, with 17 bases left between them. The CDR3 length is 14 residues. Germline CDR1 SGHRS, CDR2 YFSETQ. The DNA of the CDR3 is TGCGCCAGCAGCTCTTTTACGGACAGTCGAGAGCAGTACTTC. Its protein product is CASSSFTDSREQYF.

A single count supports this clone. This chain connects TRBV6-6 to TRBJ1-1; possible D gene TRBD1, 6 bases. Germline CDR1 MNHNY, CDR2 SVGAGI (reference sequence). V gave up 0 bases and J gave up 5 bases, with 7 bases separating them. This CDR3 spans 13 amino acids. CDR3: CASSYSGATEAFF. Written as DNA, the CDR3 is TGTGCCAGCAGTTACTCGGGGGCAACTGAAGCTTTCTTT.

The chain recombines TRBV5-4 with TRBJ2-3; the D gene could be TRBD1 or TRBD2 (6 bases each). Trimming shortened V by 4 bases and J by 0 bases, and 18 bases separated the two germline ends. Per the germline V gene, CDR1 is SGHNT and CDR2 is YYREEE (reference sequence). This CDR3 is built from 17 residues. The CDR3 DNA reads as TGTGCCAGCAGCCTCGTGAGGGGGGAGCCGAGCACAGATACGCAGTATTTT. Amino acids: CASSLVRGEPSTDTQYF.

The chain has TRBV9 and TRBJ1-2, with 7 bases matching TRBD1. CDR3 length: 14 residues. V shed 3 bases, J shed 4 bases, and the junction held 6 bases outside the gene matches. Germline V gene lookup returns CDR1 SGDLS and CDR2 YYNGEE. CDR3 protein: CASSESGDSYGYTF. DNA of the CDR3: TGTGCCAGCAGCGAATCGGGGGACAGCTATGGCTACACCTTC. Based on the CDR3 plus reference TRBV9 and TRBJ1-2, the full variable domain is DSGVTQTPKHLITATGQRVTLRCSPRSGDLSVYWYQQSLDQGLQFLIQYYNGEERAKGNILERFSAQQFPDLHSELNLSSLELGDSALYFCASSESGDSYGYTFGSGTRLTVV.

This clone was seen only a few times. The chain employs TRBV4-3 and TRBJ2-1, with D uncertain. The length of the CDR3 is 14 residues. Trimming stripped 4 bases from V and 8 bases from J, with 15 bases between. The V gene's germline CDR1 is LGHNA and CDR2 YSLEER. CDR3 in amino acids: CASSPTRPYDEQFF. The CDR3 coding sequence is TGCGCCAGCAGCCCCACCCGGCCATATGATGAGCAGTTCTTC.